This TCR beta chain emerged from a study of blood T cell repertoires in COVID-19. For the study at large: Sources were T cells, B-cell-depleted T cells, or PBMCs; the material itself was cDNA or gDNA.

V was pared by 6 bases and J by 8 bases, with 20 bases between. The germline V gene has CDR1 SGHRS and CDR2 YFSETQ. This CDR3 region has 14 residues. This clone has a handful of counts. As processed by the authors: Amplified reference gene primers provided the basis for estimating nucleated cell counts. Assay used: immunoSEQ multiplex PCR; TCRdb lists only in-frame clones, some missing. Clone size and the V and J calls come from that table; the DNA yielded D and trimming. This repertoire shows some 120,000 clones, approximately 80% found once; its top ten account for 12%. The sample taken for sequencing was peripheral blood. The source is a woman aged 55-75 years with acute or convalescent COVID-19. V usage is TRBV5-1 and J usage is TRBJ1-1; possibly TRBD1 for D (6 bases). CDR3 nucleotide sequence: TGCGCCAGCAAGTTACAGGGTGCCGTTGGGGAAGCTTTCTTT. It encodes CASKLQGAVGEAFF.